One sample yielded the 16 T cell receptor beta chains listed below, sequenced in a study of blood T cell repertoires in COVID-19 (dated by TCRdb to 2019 to 2021). The library was made by the immunoSEQ multiplex PCR assay. This immuneACCESS table, as held by TCRdb, lists in-frame sequences with V and J called but not all clones. Of the missing ones, under half trace to an unresolved V gene in checked studies; the others have no known cause. Counted in this sample were around 54,000 clones; around four fifths of them appeared once. The top ten clonotypes cover about 6% of the sample. Sequences were obtained from PBMCs or T cells enriched from blood (not recorded which). The receptors stem from a woman between 50 and 59 years old with acute COVID-19.

The chain combines TRBV27 with TRBJ2-2, with D possibly being TRBD1 (6 bases). Germline CDR1 reads MNHEY; CDR2 reads SMNVEV (reference sequence). The CDR3 spans 17 residues. V was shortened by 3 bases and J by 4 bases, with 18 bases between the two germline ends. The CDR3 nucleotides read TGTGCCAGCAGTTTGTACCCCCCTACAGGGTTCACCGGGGAGCTGTTTTTT. This encodes CASSLYPPTGFTGELFF.

Details on this clone: The sample has other DNA sequences that encode this CDR3 too. The rearrangement joins TRBV19 to TRBJ2-5; TRBD2 aligns across 7 bases. Germline CDR1 LNHDA, CDR2 SQIVND (reference sequence). The CDR3 totals 13 residues. V lost 7 bases, J lost 4 bases, and 6 bases stayed unmatched. CDR3 amino acids: CASTRTSGETQYF. Written as DNA, the CDR3 is TGTGCCAGTACCAGGACTAGTGGAGAGACCCAGTACTTC.

The V call is TRBV10-3, the J call TRBJ1-1; D remains unclear. The germline CDR1 and CDR2 sequences are ENHRY and SYGVKD. This CDR3 has 15 residues. Deletions cut 6 bases from V and 0 bases from J, with 14 bases between. The DNA of the CDR3 is TGTGCCATCAGCCCAAGAGGGTTCATGAACACTGAAGCTTTCTTT. This codes for CAISPRGFMNTEAFF.

V gene TRBV6-6 combines with J gene TRBJ1-2, with a possible D match to TRBD1 (5 bases). V lost 6 bases, J lost 2 bases, and 13 bases lay in between. Per germline, CDR1 MNHNY and CDR2 SVGAGI (reference sequence). The CDR3 runs to 14 residues. The CDR3 loop is CASREPTVNYGYTF. The CDR3 DNA sequence: TGTGCCAGCAGAGAACCGACAGTGAACTATGGCTACACCTTC.

The CDR3 protein is CASSEFSQVYNSPLHF. CDR3 bases: TGTGCCAGCAGTGAATTCTCTCAGGTCTATAATTCACCCCTCCACTTT. V usage is TRBV25-1 and J usage is TRBJ1-6; D not certain. The V end lost 1 base, the J end lost 3 bases, and 10 bases lay between the germline ends. The germline gives CDR1 MGHDK, CDR2 SYGVNS. The CDR3 is 16 amino acids.

This rearrangement joins TRBV14 to TRBJ1-6; D not resolved. V lost 3 bases and J 3 bases, leaving 12 bases between the germline ends. In germline, CDR1 is SGHDN, CDR2 FVKESK. This CDR3 region has 16 residues. In DNA, the CDR3 is TGTGCCAGCAGCCACTTGGCCAGAAACTATAATTCACCCCTCCACTTT. This sequence encodes CASSHLARNYNSPLHF.

This clone has more than one count but fewer than ten. The genes are TRBV5-1 and TRBJ2-7, with 10 bases lining up with TRBD2. This CDR3 is 16 amino acids long. CDR1 and CDR2 (germline): SGHRS, YFSETQ. The trim removed 0 bases at V and 1 base at J, leaving 4 bases unmatched. CDR3 protein: CASSLDLAGDSYEQYF. In DNA form, the CDR3 reads TGCGCCAGCAGCTTGGACCTAGCGGGGGATTCCTACGAGCAGTACTTC. The whole variable domain, remainder taken from reference TRBV5-1 and TRBJ2-7, is KAGVTQTPRYLIKTRGQQVTLSCSPISGHRSVSWYQQTPGQGLQFLFEYFSETQRNKGNFPGRFSGRQFSNSRSEMNVSTLELGDSALYLCASSLDLAGDSYEQYFGPGTRLTVT.

This clone was detected only a few times. The J gene is TRBJ2-7, the V gene TRBV5-1; unclear D gene. Per germline, CDR1 SGHRS and CDR2 YFSETQ. Trimming shortened V by 0 bases and J by 4 bases, and 11 bases separated the two germline ends. This CDR3 contains 14 residues. In nucleotides, the CDR3 is TGCGCCAGCAGCTTGGGTTCGGGTCCATACGAGCAGTACTTC. Its protein is CASSLGSGPYEQYF.

This chain joins TRBV28 and TRBJ1-1; D is unresolved. This CDR3 spans 15 amino acids. V was trimmed by 1 base and J by 1 base, leaving 10 bases between them. Germline V gene sequence: CDR1 MDHEN, CDR2 SYDVKM. CDR3 loop: CASSLYSGSNTEAFF. In DNA form, the CDR3 reads TGTGCCAGCAGTTTATACTCGGGTTCGAACACTGAAGCTTTCTTT.

Only one count was recorded for this clone. The chain is built from TRBV18 and TRBJ1-5, with D possibly being TRBD1 (5 bases). Trimming shortened V by 3 bases and J by 0 bases, and 9 bases separated the two germline ends. The CDR3 has 15 residues. Germline V gene data show CDR1 as KGHSH and CDR2 as LQKENI. CDR3 bases: TGTGCCAGCTCACCCGGACACCTTAGCAATCAGCCCCAGCATTTT. Translation gives CASSPGHLSNQPQHF.

The rearrangement links TRBV19 to TRBJ1-1, with 8 bases that match TRBD1. The CDR3 contains 15 residues. Losses at the gene ends were 1 base for V and 7 bases for J; bases not matched to a gene: 8. The V gene's germline CDR1 is LNHDA and CDR2 SQIVND (reference sequence). This chain's CDR3 is CASSIAGQGWGEAFF. The CDR3 bases are TGTGCCAGTAGTATAGCCGGACAGGGCTGGGGTGAAGCTTTCTTT.

The chain links TRBV30 to TRBJ2-2; TRBD2 is a possible D gene (5 bases). The CDR3 runs 12 residues. Trimming shortened V by 4 bases and J by 5 bases, and 8 bases separated the two germline ends. Germline CDR1 reads GTSNPN; CDR2 reads SVGIG (reference sequence). CDR3 DNA: TGTGCCTGGAACTGGGAGACCGGGGAGCTGTTTTTT. Translation: CAWNWETGELFF.

The chain couples TRBV5-1 to TRBJ2-1; tentatively, D is TRBD2 (7 bases). The CDR3 has 14 residues. Germline-derived CDR1 and CDR2 are SGHRS and YFSETQ. V gave up 7 bases and J gave up 3 bases, with 14 bases separating them. The CDR3 here is CASEVGGVYNEQFF. CDR3 DNA: TGCGCCAGCGAAGTAGGGGGGGTCTACAATGAGCAGTTCTTC.

This CDR3 is CASSYSGQENEKLFF. The CDR3 DNA sequence: TGTGCCAGCAGTTACTCTGGACAGGAGAATGAAAAACTGTTTTTT. The J gene is TRBJ1-4, the V gene TRBV6-5, with 7 bases that match TRBD1. CDR1 is MNHEY, CDR2 SVGAGI, per germline. V was clipped by 0 bases and J by 5 bases; unmatched bases: 3. The CDR3 is 15 residues long.

A single count supports this clone. J is TRBJ1-1 and V is TRBV24-1; the D gene is possibly TRBD1 (6 bases). Trimming stripped 0 bases from V and 5 bases from J, with 12 bases between. The CDR3 is made up of 15 amino acids. From germline, CDR1 is KGHDR and CDR2 SFDVKD. The CDR3 sequence: CATSDLLRGRTEAFF. The CDR3, as DNA: TGTGCCACCAGTGATTTGCTTAGGGGGAGAACTGAAGCTTTCTTT.

The V gene is TRBV6-1, the J gene TRBJ2-7; 8 bases match TRBD1. J was trimmed by 6 bases and V by 2 bases; bases with no gene match: 9. Looked up from germline, CDR1 is MNHNS and CDR2 is SASEGT. The CDR3 totals 15 residues. CDR3 sequence (DNA): TGTGCCAGCAGTGAACGGGCAGGGGGCCAGGGCGAGCAGTACTTC. Translating gives CASSERAGGQGEQYF.